This section outlines one TCR beta chain sequence together with its context. Its specificity is unknown. This sample was taken from a study of response to subunit inactivated influenza vaccine. Study-level findings and limits: Authors suggested each seasonal flu vaccination may recruit only limited numbers of new T cells.

TCRdb ran MiXCR on the RT-PCR reads and lists one entry per CDR3 protein. The sample contains fewer than 650,000 distinct CDR3 sequences, 13% of which appear only once. Deletions cut 4 bases from V and 4 bases from J, with 14 bases between. This CDR3 is built from 16 residues. Germline-derived CDR1 and CDR2 are LGHNA and YSLEER. This sequence joins TRBV4-3 and TRBJ1-6; D call uncertain. The clonotype comes from a middle-aged man who received an inactivated influenza vaccine. The input for sequencing was PBMCs from blood, taken 40 to 50 days after vaccination. Here the CDR3 DNA reads TGCGCCAGCAGCCTCAGCTCGACGGGGTATAATTCACCCCTCCACTTT. Its protein product is CASSLSSTGYNSPLHF.